This T cell receptor (beta chain) was captured by sequencing in a study of T-cell memory formation after mild COVID-19 (dated by TCRdb to the early 2020s). General notes on the study: TCR sequence clusters from the two donors were found to be largely donor specific. In two donors, T-cell clones that expanded and contracted after mild COVID-19 were tracked by sequencing TCRalpha and TCRbeta repertoires over time. Two young, previously healthy adult volunteers made up the cohort, one male and one female. Overall results and qualifications from the work: SARS-CoV-2 specificity of the second-wave clones peaking on day 37 was not confirmed. Only two mild cases were covered by the study, and larger cohorts that include severe cases with pre-infection samples were considered necessary. From day 15 to 85, contracting clones showed balanced CD4/CD8 phenotypes, whereas a second wave of clones that expanded from day 15 to 37 leaned towards CD4+. Some responding clones were found in pre-infection memory, which suggests that pre-existing cross-reactive memory T cells took part in the SARS-CoV-2 response. Contracting CD4+ clones were found mainly in CM and EM memory subsets, while CD8+ clones were enriched in EMRA.

On this clonotype itself: No antigen is known for it. No base qualities exist here, and no much larger clone lies one base off it.

PBMCs were isolated by Ficoll-Paque density gradient centrifugation. From a lookup of the germline V gene, CDR1 and CDR2 are SGHTA and FQGNSA. From the cysteine up to the phenylalanine, the CDR3 has a length of 16 residues. Kept here is only the CDR3 DNA, which spans 48 bases and is read in frame from base 1. From V the trimming removes 5 bases and from J it removes 6 bases, while the gene matches leave 11 bases of the junction unaccounted for. The sample was run on an Illumina NovaSeq 6000. TCRalpha and TCRbeta cDNA libraries were built by 5'RACE with constant-segment primers, adding sample barcodes and unique molecular identifiers. RNA was extracted from every sample with Trizol reagent. Libraries were amplified in two PCR steps, with a second sample barcode and Illumina TruSeq adapters added in the second step. Sequencing of the libraries was done on an Illumina NovaSeq, producing 2 x 150 bp paired-end reads. On the study's bioinformatics: Demultiplexing of reads and collapsing into UMI-guided consensus sequences were performed with migec v1.2.7. Using mixcr v2.1.11, UMI consensuses were aligned to TRA and TRB V and J templates and then assembled into clonotypes. A clonotype was counted as expanded or contracted only when both edgeR and NoisET called the clonotype significant, with the noise models trained on biological replicates. For edgeR calls, the cutoffs were a false discovery rate-adjusted p below 0.01 and a log2 fold-change threshold of 1. As an exploratory analysis of dynamics, PCA with hierarchical clustering was applied to max-normalized trajectories of the 1000 most abundant clonotypes. Separately sequenced CD4+ and CD8+ repertoires were used to assign the CD4 or CD8 phenotype of responding clones. TCRdb trimmed the raw reads at Q25, called clones with MiXCR and kept productive beta chains. Each entry is one CDR3 protein sequence, shown with its most common DNA and genes. The authors' filters were not applied to this entry. The sample table contains 580,000 or so distinct CDR3 sequences; only one count was recorded for 17% of them. The top ten clones comprise about 8.1% of the sample.

The sequence derives from an adult woman who had mild COVID-19 (a few samples of this study predate the infection). The sample titles of this study are shuffled in the database, so cell type and time point are left out; the donor was told from shared clones. Source material: PBMCs or a T cell subset sorted from them (not recorded which). The chain joins TRBV7-2 to TRBJ2-3, and TRBD1 matches 10 of the central bases. The DNA sequence is as follows: TGTGCCAGCAGCCTCCAAGGGACAGGGGTTACCGATACGCAGTATTTT. Its protein reads: CASSLQGTGVTDTQYF.